The sample holds a few counts of the clone carrying this T cell receptor beta chain. The data derive from a study of OX40 agonist ivuxolimab in advanced cancers. For the study at large: While on treatment, patients had intravenous ivuxolimab at 0.01 to 10 mg/kg every 2 weeks. Recorded diagnoses for dose-escalation patients were hepatocellular carcinoma, melanoma, renal cell or head and neck cancer.

Measured with immunoSEQ multiplex PCR; TCRdb has only the in-frame clones, and not every one. This sample has around 100,000 clones; 89% occur once, and the top ten carry 0.33%. The germline gives CDR1 SGHTA, CDR2 FQGTGA. Trimming left V 1 base short and J 4 bases short, with 11 bases between. This CDR3 comprises 14 residues. This sequence joins TRBV7-3 and TRBJ2-7; D is perhaps TRBD1 (6 bases). The material sequenced was CD4+ or CD8+ T cells sorted from blood, taken in a trial of the OX40 agonist ivuxolimab. This clonotype was obtained from an adult with an advanced solid tumor such as melanoma, head and neck, liver or kidney cancer. The DNA for the CDR3 is TGTGCCAGCAGCTTAATGGGGGCGGGTTACGAGCAGTACTTC. Its translation is CASSLMGAGYEQYF.